What follows are 32 T cell receptor beta chains derived from one specimen sequenced in a study of blood T cell repertoires in COVID-19. Clones were sequenced by immunoSEQ multiplex PCR, and TCRdb holds only the in-frame ones, with some missing. The data hold 130,000 to 150,000 clones, with about 90% observed a single time. The source material was peripheral blood. The source is a human donor in a cohort sampled during active COVID-19.

This sequence joins TRBV29-1 and TRBJ2-5; 9 bases match TRBD1. Losses at the gene ends were 2 bases for V and 6 bases for J; bases not matched to a gene: 16. This CDR3 is 17 amino acids long. From germline, CDR1 is SQVTM and CDR2 ANQGSEA. The chain's CDR3 is CSVELNPGQGVSKTQYF. The DNA of the CDR3 is TGCAGCGTTGAACTTAATCCGGGACAGGGTGTTTCGAAGACCCAGTACTTC.

The CDR3 DNA reads TGTGCCAGTGGGCAGGGCTATCAGACCGACGAGCAGTACTTC. This encodes CASGQGYQTDEQYF. The V and J genes are TRBV5-4 and TRBJ2-7; perhaps TRBD1 as D (5 bases). CDR3 length: 14 amino acids. The germline V and J ends were trimmed by 8 bases and 5 bases, with 20 bases remaining between them. From germline, CDR1 is SGHNT and CDR2 YYREEE (reference sequence).

The J gene is TRBJ1-2, the V gene TRBV7-9; possible D gene TRBD1, 6 bases. The V gene's germline CDR1 is SEHNR and CDR2 FQNEAQ (reference sequence). The CDR3 is 14 residues long. Trimming took 4 bases from V and 8 from J, leaving 17 bases between them. CDR3 DNA sequence: TGTGCCAGCAGCTCCATACAGGGATGGGGAGGCTACACCTTC. The encoded protein is CASSSIQGWGGYTF.

The chain carries TRBV28 and TRBJ2-3; 11 positions match TRBD2. Germline V gene lookup returns CDR1 MDHEN and CDR2 SYDVKM. The CDR3 runs to 15 residues. The V and J ends lost 6 bases and 0 bases, in that order; junction bases with no gene match: 2. Here the CDR3 reads CASRVAGGSTDTQYF. In nucleotides, the CDR3 is TGTGCCAGCAGAGTAGCGGGAGGGAGCACAGATACGCAGTATTTT.

The chain links TRBV6-2 or TRBV6-3 to TRBJ1-1, with 9 bases that match TRBD1. Germline V CDR1 and CDR2: MNHEY, SVGEGT. V lost 0 bases and J lost 2; bases outside the gene matches: 1. This CDR3 region has 15 residues. The CDR3 region has the DNA TGTGCCAGCAGTTACTCGGGACAGGGTAACACTGAAGCTTTCTTT. It yields the protein CASSYSGQGNTEAFF.

V usage is TRBV4-3 and J usage is TRBJ2-6, with 9 positions matching TRBD1. This CDR3 spans 18 amino acids. J was trimmed by 1 base and V by 4 bases; bases with no gene match: 8. Germline values: CDR1 LGHNA, CDR2 YSLEER. The CDR3 nucleotides read TGCGCCAGCAGCCGCCGGGACAGGGACTATTCTGGGGCCAACGTCCTGACTTTC. Translating gives CASSRRDRDYSGANVLTF.

V usage is TRBV28 and J usage is TRBJ1-2; D remains unclear. CDR3 length: 14 amino acids. Germline CDR1 reads MDHEN; CDR2 reads SYDVKM. The V gene lost 5 bases and the J gene lost 8 bases, with 18 bases spanning the gap. The CDR3 spells CASSPPQRGRGYTF. The CDR3 DNA follows: TGTGCCAGCAGTCCACCACAGAGAGGGAGGGGCTACACCTTC.

This clone was observed a single time. V is TRBV11-3 and J is TRBJ2-7; TRBD1 agrees at 8 bases. The V and J ends lost 4 bases and 2 bases, in that order; junction bases with no gene match: 13. The CDR3 is 17 residues long. Germline CDR1 and CDR2: SGHNT and YENEEA. For the CDR3, the DNA is TGTGCCAGCAGCTACGGACCTCCAGGGGGCTTGACCTACGAGCAGTACTTC. It codes for CASSYGPPGGLTYEQYF.

V gene TRBV5-5 combines with J gene TRBJ2-1; weak D call: TRBD1 (5 bases). The CDR3 consists of 15 residues. The V gene's germline CDR1 is SGHKS and CDR2 YYEKEE (reference sequence). Deletions cut 1 base from V and 1 base from J, with 9 bases between. CDR3 in amino acids: CASSLWAGSYNEQFF. The CDR3 DNA is TGTGCCAGCAGCTTGTGGGCAGGGTCCTACAATGAGCAGTTCTTC.

The CDR3, as DNA: TGTGCCAGCAGCGTAAGGGGACAGGGTACACAAGTCGGGGAGCTGTTTTTT. It specifies CASSVRGQGTQVGELFF. The chain combines TRBV9 with TRBJ2-2; TRBD1 aligns across 9 bases. This CDR3 has 17 amino acids. Trimming cost V 1 base and J 7 bases; bases outside gene matches: 11. Germline CDR1 is SGDLS and CDR2 is YYNGEE.

V usage is TRBV5-5 and J usage is TRBJ2-7, with 11 bases fitting TRBD2. The germline V gene encodes CDR1 SGHKS and CDR2 YYEKEE (reference sequence). V shed 3 bases and J 5 bases; nucleotides not matched to a gene: 10. The CDR3 consists of 16 residues. The chain's CDR3 is CASSSWGLAERDEQYF. CDR3 DNA: TGTGCCAGCAGCTCCTGGGGACTAGCGGAGAGGGACGAGCAGTACTTC. Full variable domain (rest looked up from reference TRBV5-5 and TRBJ2-7): DAGVTQSPTHLIKTRGQQVTLRCSPISGHKSVSWYQQVLGQGPQFIFQYYEKEERGRGNFPDRFSARQFPNYSSELNVNALLLGDSALYLCASSSWGLAERDEQYFGPGTRLTVT.

The chain has TRBV19 and TRBJ1-1; 8 bases match TRBD1. CDR1 LNHDA and CDR2 SQIVND come from the germline V gene (reference sequence). The CDR3 sequence is 15 residues long. V gave up 3 bases and J gave up 1 base; unmatched junction bases: 4. CDR3 amino acids: CASSIAGTGNTEAFF. The CDR3 DNA is TGTGCCAGTAGTATCGCCGGGACAGGGAACACTGAAGCTTTCTTT. The entire variable domain, with the rest obtained from reference TRBV19 and TRBJ1-1, is as follows: DGGITQSPKYLFRKEGQNVTLSCEQNLNHDAMYWYRQDPGQGLRLIYYSQIVNDFQKGDIAEGYSVSREKKESFPLTVTSAQKNPTAFYLCASSIAGTGNTEAFFGQGTRLTVV.

The V and J genes are TRBV7-9 and TRBJ1-1; the D is unclear. Trimming stripped 4 bases from V and 8 bases from J, with 11 bases between. CDR1 SEHNR and CDR2 FQNEAQ come from the germline V gene (reference sequence). The CDR3 consists of 12 residues. CDR3: CASSSWPVEAFF. As DNA, the CDR3 is TGTGCCAGCAGCTCCTGGCCCGTCGAAGCTTTCTTT.

The CDR3 sequence is CASSYLGLNTGELFF. For the CDR3, the DNA is TGTGCCAGCAGTTACCTCGGACTTAACACCGGGGAGCTGTTTTTT. This chain connects TRBV6-2 or TRBV6-3 to TRBJ2-2; D perhaps matches TRBD2 (5 bases). Per germline, CDR1 MNHEY and CDR2 SVGEGT. The CDR3 is 15 residues long. Trimming stripped 2 bases from V and 2 bases from J, with 9 bases between.

The rearrangement uses TRBV6-2 or TRBV6-3 and TRBJ2-7; tentatively, D is TRBD1 (5 bases). The ends were cut back, 2 bases at V and 2 bases at J, with 13 bases in the middle. Germline CDR1 is MNHEY and CDR2 is SVGEGT. The CDR3 covers 15 residues. The CDR3 loop reads CASSYDIGAAYEQYF. DNA for the CDR3: TGTGCCAGCAGTTACGACATTGGGGCAGCCTACGAGCAGTACTTC.

This chain links TRBV6-2 or TRBV6-3 with TRBJ2-4, with D possibly being TRBD2 (6 bases). This CDR3 region has 15 residues. Trimming left V 4 bases short and J 6 bases short, with 16 bases between. Germline loops: CDR1 MNHEY, CDR2 SVGEGT. The CDR3 bases are TGTGCCAGCAGTTCCAGCGGGTCGGGCCTAAACATTCAGTACTTC. Residues: CASSSSGSGLNIQYF.

The rearrangement joins TRBV3-1 (or the pseudogene TRBV3-2) to TRBJ2-5; 12 nucleotides agree with TRBD2. Germline V gene lookup returns CDR1 LGHDT and CDR2 YNNKEL (reference sequence). V shed 1 base and J 2 bases; nucleotides not matched to a gene: 5. The CDR3 covers 17 residues. CDR3 region: CASSQGLTSGGQETQYF. CDR3 nucleotide sequence: TGTGCCAGCAGCCAAGGCCTAACTAGCGGGGGGCAAGAGACCCAGTACTTC.

The V gene is TRBV6-2 or TRBV6-3, the J gene TRBJ2-1; 12 nucleotides agree with TRBD2. Losses at the gene ends were 4 bases for V and 4 bases for J; bases not matched to a gene: 8. The germline V gene encodes CDR1 MNHEY and CDR2 SVGEGT. CDR3 size: 17 residues. CDR3 sequence (DNA): TGTGCCAGCAGTTCCCCAGCCGGGACTAGCGGGTACAATGAGCAGTTCTTC. It yields the protein CASSSPAGTSGYNEQFF.

The rearrangement joins TRBV3-1 (or the pseudogene TRBV3-2) to TRBJ1-1; the D is unclear. V lost 1 base and J lost 1, with 10 bases in between. Germline V gene lookup returns CDR1 LGHDT and CDR2 YNNKEL (reference sequence). CDR3 length: 15 residues. As DNA, the CDR3 is TGTGCCAGCAGCCAAGGGGCCCCTGAGAACACTGAAGCTTTCTTT. Amino acids: CASSQGAPENTEAFF.

This clone was picked up a small number of times. The V gene is TRBV3-1 (or the pseudogene TRBV3-2), the J gene TRBJ2-1; 8 nucleotides match TRBD1. V gave up 7 bases and J gave up 5 bases; unmatched junction bases: 7. CDR1 and CDR2 from the germline V gene are LGHDT and YNNKEL (reference sequence). The CDR3 has 14 residues. The CDR3: CASKTGASNNEQFF. The CDR3 DNA reads as TGTGCCAGCAAGACAGGGGCCTCTAACAATGAGCAGTTCTTC.

CDR3 in amino acids: CASSVSGGAQPQHF. The CDR3 bases are TGTGCCAGCAGCGTCTCAGGGGGTGCCCAGCCCCAGCATTTT. The chain uses TRBV9 and TRBJ1-5, with 7 bases matching TRBD1. The CDR3 has 14 amino acids. Germline V gene sequence: CDR1 SGDLS, CDR2 YYNGEE. J was trimmed by 7 bases and V by 2 bases; bases with no gene match: 6.

V and J are TRBV7-9 and TRBJ1-2; D is perhaps TRBD1 (5 bases). Trimming took off 5 bases at V and 2 bases at J, with 9 bases between the two ends. The germline CDR1 and CDR2 sequences are SEHNR and FQNEAQ (reference sequence). CDR3 length: 13 amino acids. Here the CDR3 reads CASSGQINYGYTF. In DNA, the CDR3 is TGTGCCAGCAGCGGACAAATCAACTATGGCTACACCTTC.

This clone was counted between two and nine times. J is TRBJ2-7 and V is TRBV5-5; 9 bases map to TRBD1. The CDR3 extends over 16 amino acids. Trimming removed 1 base from V and 2 bases from J; junction bases left unmatched: 7. CDR1 and CDR2 (germline): SGHKS, YYEKEE (reference sequence). The CDR3 is CASSLTGTGPTYEQYF. The CDR3 DNA sequence: TGTGCCAGCAGCTTGACCGGGACAGGGCCCACCTACGAGCAGTACTTC.

This chain joins TRBV7-2 and TRBJ1-4, with 7 bases fitting TRBD1. Germline V CDR1 and CDR2: SGHTA, FQGNSA. J gave up 3 bases and V 5 bases, and 3 bases lay outside the gene matches. This CDR3 contains 14 residues. CDR3 coding DNA: TGTGCCAGCAGCCTGACAGGGTCTAATGAAAAACTGTTTTTT. Translating it yields CASSLTGSNEKLFF.

The gene calls are TRBV28 and TRBJ1-4; the D gene is possibly TRBD1 (6 bases). The CDR3 is 12 amino acids. The germline CDR1 and CDR2 sequences are MDHEN and SYDVKM. V dropped 7 bases and J dropped 5 bases, with 8 bases sitting between them. The CDR3 DNA follows: TGTGCCAGCAAAACAGGGAATGAAAAACTGTTTTTT. Translating gives CASKTGNEKLFF.

This chain connects TRBV7-9 to TRBJ2-1; 8 bases align to TRBD2. Germline loops: CDR1 SEHNR, CDR2 FQNEAQ (reference sequence). The CDR3 is made up of 14 amino acids. J lost 8 bases, V lost 5 bases, and 8 bases had no gene match. CDR3 loop: CASSLTAAGDEQFF. CDR3 nucleotide sequence: TGTGCCAGCAGCCTGACGGCAGCGGGGGATGAGCAGTTCTTC. Full variable domain (outside the CDR3, taken from reference TRBV7-9 and TRBJ2-1): DTGVSQNPRHKITKRGQNVTFRCDPISEHNRLYWYRQTLGQGPEFLTYFQNEAQLEKSRLLSDRFSAERPKGSFSTLEIQRTEQGDSAMYLCASSLTAAGDEQFFGPGTRLTVL.

This rearrangement joins TRBV10-3 to TRBJ2-7; 7 bases line up with TRBD1. The CDR3 has 13 residues. With 2 bases clipped from V and 2 bases from J, the junction kept 0 bases outside the gene matches. Germline V gives CDR1 ENHRY, CDR2 SYGVKD. The CDR3, as DNA: TGTGCCATCAGTGAGGGACAGGCCTACGAGCAGTACTTC. Protein: CAISEGQAYEQYF.

The rearrangement joins TRBV10-1 to TRBJ2-7; D call uncertain. This CDR3 has 13 residues. Germline loops: CDR1 WNHNN, CDR2 SYGVQD (reference sequence). With 5 bases removed from V and 0 bases from J, the gap between germline ends came to 8 bases. CDR3 nucleotides: TGCGCCAGCAGTCAGGCCAGCTCCTACGAGCAGTACTTC. This encodes CASSQASSYEQYF.

The genes are TRBV29-1 and TRBJ2-7; 7 bases map to TRBD2. This CDR3 has 12 amino acids. Per the germline V gene, CDR1 is SQVTM and CDR2 is ANQGSEA. The ends lost 4 bases at V and 2 bases at J; junction bases unmatched: 2. The CDR3: CSVGSGPYEQYF. The CDR3 DNA reads TGCAGCGTTGGTAGCGGGCCCTACGAGCAGTACTTC.

The chain employs TRBV6-2 or TRBV6-3 and TRBJ1-2, with 7 bases identical to TRBD1. Germline CDR1 is MNHEY and CDR2 is SVGEGT. Unmatched junction bases numbered 8, after V lost 0 bases and J lost 4 bases. The CDR3 length is 16 residues. CDR3 in DNA: TGTGCCAGCAGTTACTCCGCCGGACAGGTCAGCTATGGCTACACCTTC. This codes for CASSYSAGQVSYGYTF.

The CDR3 DNA reads TGTGCCAGCACCCGGACTAGCGGGGGGTTCGGCACAGATACGCAGTATTTT. Translating gives CASTRTSGGFGTDTQYF. This rearrangement joins TRBV3-1 (or the pseudogene TRBV3-2) to TRBJ2-3; the match to TRBD2 covers 14 bases. The CDR3 spans 17 residues. Germline V lookup: CDR1 LGHDT, CDR2 YNNKEL (reference sequence). V shed 7 bases, J shed 1 base, and the junction held 7 bases outside the gene matches.

V and J are TRBV24-1 and TRBJ2-2; 10 nucleotides match TRBD2. CDR1 is KGHDR and CDR2 is SFDVKD in the germline V gene. V shed 2 bases, J shed 4 bases, and the junction held 3 bases outside the gene matches. The CDR3 consists of 16 residues. The chain's CDR3 is CATSDSSGRVTGELFF. Written as DNA, the CDR3 is TGTGCCACCAGTGATTCGAGCGGGAGGGTCACCGGGGAGCTGTTTTTT.